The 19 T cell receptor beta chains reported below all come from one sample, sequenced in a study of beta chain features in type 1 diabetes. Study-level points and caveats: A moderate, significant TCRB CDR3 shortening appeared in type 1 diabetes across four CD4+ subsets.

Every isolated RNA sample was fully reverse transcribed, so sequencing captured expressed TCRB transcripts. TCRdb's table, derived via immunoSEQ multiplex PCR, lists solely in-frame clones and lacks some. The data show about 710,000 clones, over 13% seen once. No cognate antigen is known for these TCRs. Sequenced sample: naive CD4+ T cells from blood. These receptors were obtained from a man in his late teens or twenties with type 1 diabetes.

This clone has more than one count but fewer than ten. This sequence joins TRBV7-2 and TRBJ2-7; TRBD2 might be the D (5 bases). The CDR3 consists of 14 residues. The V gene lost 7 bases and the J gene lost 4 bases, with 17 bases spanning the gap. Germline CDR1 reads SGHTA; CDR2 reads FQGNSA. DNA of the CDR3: TGTGCCAGCACCCCCCGAGGGTTAGGGTACGAGCAGTACTTC. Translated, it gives CASTPRGLGYEQYF.

The CDR3 here is CASSLASRGGLGYGYTF. The CDR3 nucleotides read TGTGCCAGCAGCTTAGCGTCCAGGGGAGGCCTTGGCTATGGCTACACCTTC. J is TRBJ1-2 and V is TRBV7-2; D is perhaps TRBD1 (6 bases). Germline lookup yields CDR1 SGHTA and CDR2 FQGNSA. V shed 0 bases and J shed 4 bases, with 18 bases lying between them. The CDR3 extends over 17 amino acids.

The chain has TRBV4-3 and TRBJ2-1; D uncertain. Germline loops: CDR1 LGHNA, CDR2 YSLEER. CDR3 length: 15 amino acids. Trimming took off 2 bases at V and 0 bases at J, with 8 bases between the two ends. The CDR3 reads CASSQSSGSYNEQFF. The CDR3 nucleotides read TGCGCCAGCAGCCAAAGCTCAGGCTCCTACAATGAGCAGTTCTTC.

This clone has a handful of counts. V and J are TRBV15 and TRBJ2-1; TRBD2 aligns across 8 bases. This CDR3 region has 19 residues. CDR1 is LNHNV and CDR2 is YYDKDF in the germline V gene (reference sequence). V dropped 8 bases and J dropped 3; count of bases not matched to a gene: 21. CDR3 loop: CATREGAARASNHYNEQFF. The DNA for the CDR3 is TGTGCCACCCGGGAGGGAGCGGCCCGAGCCTCCAATCACTACAATGAGCAGTTCTTC.

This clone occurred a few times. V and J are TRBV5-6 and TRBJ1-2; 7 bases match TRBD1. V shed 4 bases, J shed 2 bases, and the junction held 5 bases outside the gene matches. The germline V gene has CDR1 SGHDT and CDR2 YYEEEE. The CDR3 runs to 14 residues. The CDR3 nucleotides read TGTGCCAGCAGCACCGGGACAGAGAACTATGGCTACACCTTC. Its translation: CASSTGTENYGYTF. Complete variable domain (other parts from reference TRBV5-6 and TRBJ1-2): DAGVTQSPTHLIKTRGQQVTLRCSPKSGHDTVSWYQQALGQGPQFIFQYYEEEERQRGNFPDRFSGHQFPNYSSELNVNALLLGDSALYLCASSTGTENYGYTFGSGTRLTVV.

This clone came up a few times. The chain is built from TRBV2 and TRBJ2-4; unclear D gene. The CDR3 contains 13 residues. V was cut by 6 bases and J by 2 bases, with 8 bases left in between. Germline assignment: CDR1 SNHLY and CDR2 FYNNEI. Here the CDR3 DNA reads TGTGCCAGCAGCGCGAGCACCAAAAACATTCAGTACTTC. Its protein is CASSASTKNIQYF. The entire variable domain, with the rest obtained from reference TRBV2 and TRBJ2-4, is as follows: EPEVTQTPSHQVTQMGQEVILRCVPISNHLYFYWYRQILGQKVEFLVSFYNNEISEKSEIFDDQFSVERPDGSNFTLKIRSTKLEDSAMYFCASSASTKNIQYFGAGTRLSVL.

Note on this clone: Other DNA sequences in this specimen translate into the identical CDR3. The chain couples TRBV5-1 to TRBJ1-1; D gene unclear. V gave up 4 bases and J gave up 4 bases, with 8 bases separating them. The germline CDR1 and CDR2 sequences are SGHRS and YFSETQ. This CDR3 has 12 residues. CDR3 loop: CASSLGSTEAFF. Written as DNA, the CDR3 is TGCGCCAGCAGCCTGGGGTCCACTGAAGCTTTCTTT.

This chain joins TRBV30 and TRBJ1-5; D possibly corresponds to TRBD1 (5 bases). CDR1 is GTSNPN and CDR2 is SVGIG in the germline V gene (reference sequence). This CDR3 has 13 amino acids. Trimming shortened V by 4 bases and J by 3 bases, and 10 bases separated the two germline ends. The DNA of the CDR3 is TGTGCCTGGAACCGACAGAACAATCAGCCCCAGCATTTT. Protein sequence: CAWNRQNNQPQHF. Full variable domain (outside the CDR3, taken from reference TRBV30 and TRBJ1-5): SQTIHQWPATLVQPVGSPLSLECTVEGTSNPNLYWYRQAAGRGLQLLFYSVGIGQISSEVPQNLSASRPQDRQFILSSKKLLLSDSGFYLCAWNRQNNQPQHFGDGTRLSIL.

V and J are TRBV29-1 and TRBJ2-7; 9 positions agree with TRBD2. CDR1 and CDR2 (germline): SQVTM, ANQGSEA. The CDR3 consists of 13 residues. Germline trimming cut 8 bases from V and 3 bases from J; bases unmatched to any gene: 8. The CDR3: CSFRLADYYEQYF. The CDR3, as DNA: TGCAGCTTCCGACTAGCGGACTACTACGAGCAGTACTTC.

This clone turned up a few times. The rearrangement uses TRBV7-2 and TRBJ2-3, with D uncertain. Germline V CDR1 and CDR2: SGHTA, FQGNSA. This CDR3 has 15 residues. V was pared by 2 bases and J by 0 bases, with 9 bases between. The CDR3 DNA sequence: TGTGCCAGCAGCTTACATCCAGGTAGCACAGATACGCAGTATTTT. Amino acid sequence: CASSLHPGSTDTQYF.

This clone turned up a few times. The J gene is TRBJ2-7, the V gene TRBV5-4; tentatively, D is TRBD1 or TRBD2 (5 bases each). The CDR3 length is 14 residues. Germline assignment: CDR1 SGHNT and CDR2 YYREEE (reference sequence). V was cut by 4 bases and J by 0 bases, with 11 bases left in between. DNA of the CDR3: TGTGCCAGCAGCACGGGACCTCGCTCCTACGAGCAGTACTTC. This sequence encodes CASSTGPRSYEQYF.

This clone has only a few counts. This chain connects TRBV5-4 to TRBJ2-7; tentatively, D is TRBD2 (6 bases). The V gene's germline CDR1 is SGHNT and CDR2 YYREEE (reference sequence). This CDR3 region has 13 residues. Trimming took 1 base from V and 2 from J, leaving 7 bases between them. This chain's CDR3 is CASSLSGPYEQYF. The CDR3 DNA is TGTGCCAGCAGCTTGAGCGGGCCCTACGAGCAGTACTTC.

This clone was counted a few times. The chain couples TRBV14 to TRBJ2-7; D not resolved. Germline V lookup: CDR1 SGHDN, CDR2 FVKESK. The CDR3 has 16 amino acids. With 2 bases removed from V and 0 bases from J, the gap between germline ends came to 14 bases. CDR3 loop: CASSQWPRRYSYEQYF. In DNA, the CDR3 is TGTGCCAGCAGCCAATGGCCTCGGCGATACTCCTACGAGCAGTACTTC. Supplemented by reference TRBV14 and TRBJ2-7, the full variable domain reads EAGVTQFPSHSVIEKGQTVTLRCDPISGHDNLYWYRRVMGKEIKFLLHFVKESKQDESGMPNNRFLAERTGGTYSTLKVQPAELEDSGVYFCASSQWPRRYSYEQYFGPGTRLTVT.

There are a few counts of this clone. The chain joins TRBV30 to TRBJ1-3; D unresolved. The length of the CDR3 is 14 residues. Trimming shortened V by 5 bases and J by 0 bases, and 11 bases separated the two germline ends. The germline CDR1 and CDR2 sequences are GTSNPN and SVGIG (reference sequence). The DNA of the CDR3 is TGTGCCTGGGCAGCACTCGTCTCTGGAAACACCATATATTTT. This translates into CAWAALVSGNTIYF.

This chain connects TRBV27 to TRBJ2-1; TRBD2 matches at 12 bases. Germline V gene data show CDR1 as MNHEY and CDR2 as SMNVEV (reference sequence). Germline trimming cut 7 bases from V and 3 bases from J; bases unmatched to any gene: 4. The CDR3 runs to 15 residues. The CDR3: CASTSLAGGYNEQFF. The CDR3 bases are TGTGCCAGCACTTCACTAGCGGGAGGCTACAATGAGCAGTTCTTC.

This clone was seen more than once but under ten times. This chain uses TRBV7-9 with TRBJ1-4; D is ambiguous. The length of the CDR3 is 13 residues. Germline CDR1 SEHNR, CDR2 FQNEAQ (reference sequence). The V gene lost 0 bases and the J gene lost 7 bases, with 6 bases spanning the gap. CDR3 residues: CASSLARTEKLFF. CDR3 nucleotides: TGTGCCAGCAGCTTAGCGAGAACTGAAAAACTGTTTTTT.

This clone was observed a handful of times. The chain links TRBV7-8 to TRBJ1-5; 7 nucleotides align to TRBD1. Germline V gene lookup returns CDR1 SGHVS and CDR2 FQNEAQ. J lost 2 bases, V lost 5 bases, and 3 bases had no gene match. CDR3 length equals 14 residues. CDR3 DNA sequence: TGTGCCAGCAGCAAAGACAGGGGCAATCAGCCCCAGCATTTT. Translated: CASSKDRGNQPQHF.

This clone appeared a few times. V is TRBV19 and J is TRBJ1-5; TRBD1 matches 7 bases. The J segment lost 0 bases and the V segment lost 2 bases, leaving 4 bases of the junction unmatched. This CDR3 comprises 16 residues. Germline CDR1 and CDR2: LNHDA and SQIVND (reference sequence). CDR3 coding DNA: TGTGCCAGTAGTATACCGGGGACAGTTAGCAATCAGCCCCAGCATTTT. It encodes CASSIPGTVSNQPQHF.

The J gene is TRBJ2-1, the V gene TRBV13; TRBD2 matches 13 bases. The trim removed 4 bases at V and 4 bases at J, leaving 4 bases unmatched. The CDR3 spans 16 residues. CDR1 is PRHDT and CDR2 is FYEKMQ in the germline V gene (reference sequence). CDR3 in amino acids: CASSSTSGGVYNEQFF. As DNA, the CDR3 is TGTGCCAGCAGCTCTACTAGCGGGGGGGTTTACAATGAGCAGTTCTTC.